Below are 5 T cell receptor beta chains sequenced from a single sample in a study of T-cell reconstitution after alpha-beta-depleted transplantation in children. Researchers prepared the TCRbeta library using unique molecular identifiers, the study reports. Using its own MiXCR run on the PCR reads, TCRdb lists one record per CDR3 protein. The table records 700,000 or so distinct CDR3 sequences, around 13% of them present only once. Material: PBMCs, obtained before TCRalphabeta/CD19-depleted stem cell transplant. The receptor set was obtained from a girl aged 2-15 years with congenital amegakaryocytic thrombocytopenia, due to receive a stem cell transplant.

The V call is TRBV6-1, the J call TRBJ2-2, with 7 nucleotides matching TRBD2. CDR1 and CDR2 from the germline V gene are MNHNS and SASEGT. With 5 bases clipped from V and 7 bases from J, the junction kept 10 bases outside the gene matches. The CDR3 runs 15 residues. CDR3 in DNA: TGTGCCAGCAGTCCAGCTAGCGGAGGGTACGGGGAGCTGTTTTTT. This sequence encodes CASSPASGGYGELFF.

CDR3 nucleotide sequence: TGTGCCAGCAGCCAAGATAGGCTAGCGCGCGATGAGCAGTTCTTC. Encoded protein: CASSQDRLARDEQFF. The chain has TRBV3-1 and TRBJ2-1, with a weak D call TRBD2 (6 bases). Germline V lookup: CDR1 LGHDT, CDR2 YNNKEL (reference sequence). CDR3 length: 15 amino acids. V was clipped by 0 bases and J by 8 bases, with 14 bases between them.

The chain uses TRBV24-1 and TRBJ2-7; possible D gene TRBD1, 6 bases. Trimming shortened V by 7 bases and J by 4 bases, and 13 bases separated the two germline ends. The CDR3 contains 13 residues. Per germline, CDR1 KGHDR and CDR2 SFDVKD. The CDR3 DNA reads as TGTGCCACCAGCGACAGGTTCCTTTACGAGCAGTACTTC. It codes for CATSDRFLYEQYF.

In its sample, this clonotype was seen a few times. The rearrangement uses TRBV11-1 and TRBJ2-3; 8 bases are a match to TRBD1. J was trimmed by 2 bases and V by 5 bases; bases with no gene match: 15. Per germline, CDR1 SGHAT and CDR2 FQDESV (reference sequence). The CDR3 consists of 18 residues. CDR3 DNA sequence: TGTGCCAGCAGCCCCCATCGTCCGACAGGGGCCATCACAGATACGCAGTATTTT. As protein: CASSPHRPTGAITDTQYF.

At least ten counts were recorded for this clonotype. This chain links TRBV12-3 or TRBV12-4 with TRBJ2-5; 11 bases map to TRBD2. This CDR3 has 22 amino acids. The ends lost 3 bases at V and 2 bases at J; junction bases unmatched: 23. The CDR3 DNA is TGTGCCAGCAGTTTTAGGACTAGCGGGTTTTCTCCGACCCCCAGGGATCAAGAGACCCAGTACTTC. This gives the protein CASSFRTSGFSPTPRDQETQYF.